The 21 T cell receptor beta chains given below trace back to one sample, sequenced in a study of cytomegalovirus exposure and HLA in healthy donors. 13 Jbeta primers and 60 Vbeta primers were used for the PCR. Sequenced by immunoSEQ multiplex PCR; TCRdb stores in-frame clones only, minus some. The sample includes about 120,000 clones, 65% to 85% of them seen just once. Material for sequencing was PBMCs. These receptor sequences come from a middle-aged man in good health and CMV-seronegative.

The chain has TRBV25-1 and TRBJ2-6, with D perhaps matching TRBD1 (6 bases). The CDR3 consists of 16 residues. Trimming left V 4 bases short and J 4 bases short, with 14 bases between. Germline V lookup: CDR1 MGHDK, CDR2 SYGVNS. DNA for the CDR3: TGTGCCAGCAGTGGTGATACAGGGTTCGGGGCCAACGTCCTGACTTTC. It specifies CASSGDTGFGANVLTF.

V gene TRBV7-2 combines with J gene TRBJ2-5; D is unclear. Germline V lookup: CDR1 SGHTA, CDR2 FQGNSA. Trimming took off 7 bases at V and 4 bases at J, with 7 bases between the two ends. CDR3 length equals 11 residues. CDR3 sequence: CASTNRETQYF. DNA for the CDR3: TGTGCCAGCACCAACAGAGAGACCCAGTACTTC.

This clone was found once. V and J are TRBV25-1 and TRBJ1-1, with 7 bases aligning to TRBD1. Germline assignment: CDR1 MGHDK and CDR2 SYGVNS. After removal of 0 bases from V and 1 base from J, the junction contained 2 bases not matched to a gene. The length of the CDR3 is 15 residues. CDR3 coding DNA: TGTGCCAGCAGTGAATATAGACAGGGGAACACTGAAGCTTTCTTT. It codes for CASSEYRQGNTEAFF.

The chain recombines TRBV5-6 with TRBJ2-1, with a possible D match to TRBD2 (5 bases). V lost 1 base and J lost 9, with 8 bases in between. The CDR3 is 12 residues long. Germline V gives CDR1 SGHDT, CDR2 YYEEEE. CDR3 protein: CASSLNGVEQFF. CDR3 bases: TGTGCCAGCAGCTTGAACGGGGTTGAGCAGTTCTTC.

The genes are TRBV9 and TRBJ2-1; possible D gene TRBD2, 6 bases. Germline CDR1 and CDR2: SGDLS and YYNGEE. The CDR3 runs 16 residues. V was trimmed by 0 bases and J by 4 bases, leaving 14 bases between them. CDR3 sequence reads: CASSVVSSGAYNEQFF. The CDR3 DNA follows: TGTGCCAGCAGCGTAGTGAGTAGCGGTGCGTACAATGAGCAGTTCTTC.

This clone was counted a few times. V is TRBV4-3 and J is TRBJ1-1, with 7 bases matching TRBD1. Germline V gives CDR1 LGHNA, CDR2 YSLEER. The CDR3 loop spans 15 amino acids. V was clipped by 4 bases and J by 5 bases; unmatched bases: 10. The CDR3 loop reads CASSRSTGRATEAFF. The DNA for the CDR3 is TGCGCCAGCAGCCGCTCGACAGGGCGGGCGACTGAAGCTTTCTTT.

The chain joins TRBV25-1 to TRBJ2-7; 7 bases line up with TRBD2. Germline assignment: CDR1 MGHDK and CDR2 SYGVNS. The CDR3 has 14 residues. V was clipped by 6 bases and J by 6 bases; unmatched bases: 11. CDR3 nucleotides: TGTGCCAGCAGCGGAGGACTAGAAGTTGCCGAGCAGTACTTC. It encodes CASSGGLEVAEQYF.

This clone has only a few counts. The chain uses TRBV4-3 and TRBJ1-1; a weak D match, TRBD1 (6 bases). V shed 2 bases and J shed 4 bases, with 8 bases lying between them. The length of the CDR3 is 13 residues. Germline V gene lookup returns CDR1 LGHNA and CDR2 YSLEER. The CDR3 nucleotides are TGCGCCAGCAGCCAACTGACAGGCACTGAAGCTTTCTTT. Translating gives CASSQLTGTEAFF.

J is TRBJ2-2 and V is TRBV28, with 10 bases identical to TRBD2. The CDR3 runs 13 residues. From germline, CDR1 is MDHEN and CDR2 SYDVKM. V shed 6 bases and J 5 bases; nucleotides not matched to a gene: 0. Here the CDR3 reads CASRTSGTGELFF. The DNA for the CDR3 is TGTGCCAGCAGGACTAGCGGGACCGGGGAGCTGTTTTTT.

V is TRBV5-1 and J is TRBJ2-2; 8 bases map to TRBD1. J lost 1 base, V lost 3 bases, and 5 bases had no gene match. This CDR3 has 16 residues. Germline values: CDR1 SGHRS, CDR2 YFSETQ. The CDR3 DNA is TGCGCCAGCAGCTGGACCGGGACAGGGAACACCGGGGAGCTGTTTTTT. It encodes CASSWTGTGNTGELFF.

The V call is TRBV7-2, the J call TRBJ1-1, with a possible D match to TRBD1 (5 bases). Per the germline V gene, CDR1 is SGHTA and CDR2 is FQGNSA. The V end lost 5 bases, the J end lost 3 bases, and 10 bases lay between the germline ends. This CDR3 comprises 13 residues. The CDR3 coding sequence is TGTGCCAGCAGCCGGTGGGGGGACACTGAAGCTTTCTTT. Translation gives CASSRWGDTEAFF.

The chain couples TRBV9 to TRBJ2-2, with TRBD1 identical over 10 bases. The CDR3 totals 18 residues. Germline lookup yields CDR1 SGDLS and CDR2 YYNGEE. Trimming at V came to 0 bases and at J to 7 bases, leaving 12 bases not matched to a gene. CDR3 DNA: TGTGCCAGCAGCGTAGATATGAGGGGCGGGACAGGGGACGGGGAGCTGTTTTTT. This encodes CASSVDMRGGTGDGELFF.

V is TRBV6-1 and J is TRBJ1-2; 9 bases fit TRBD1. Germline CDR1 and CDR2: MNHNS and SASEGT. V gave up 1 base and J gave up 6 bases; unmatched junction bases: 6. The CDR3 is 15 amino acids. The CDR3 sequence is CASSEGRGQGHGYTF. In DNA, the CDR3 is TGTGCCAGCAGTGAAGGTCGGGGACAGGGTCATGGCTACACCTTC.

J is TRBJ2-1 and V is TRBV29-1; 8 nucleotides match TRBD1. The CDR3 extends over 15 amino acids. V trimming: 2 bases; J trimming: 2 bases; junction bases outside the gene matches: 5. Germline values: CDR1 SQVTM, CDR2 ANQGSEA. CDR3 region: CSVELPGQAYNEQFF. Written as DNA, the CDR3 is TGCAGCGTTGAACTACCGGGACAGGCCTACAATGAGCAGTTCTTC.

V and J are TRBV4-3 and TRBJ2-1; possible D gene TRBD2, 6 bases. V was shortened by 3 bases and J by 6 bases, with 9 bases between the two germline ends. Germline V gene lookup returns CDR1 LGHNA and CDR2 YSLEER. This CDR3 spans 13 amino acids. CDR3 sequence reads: CASSQGLLNEQFF. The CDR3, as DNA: TGCGCCAGCAGCCAGGGACTTCTCAATGAGCAGTTCTTC.

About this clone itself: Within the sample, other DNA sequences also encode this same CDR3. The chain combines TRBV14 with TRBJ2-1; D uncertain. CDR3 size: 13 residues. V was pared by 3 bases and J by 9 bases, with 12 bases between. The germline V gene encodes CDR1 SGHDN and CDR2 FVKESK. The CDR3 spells CASSQVSSGEQFF. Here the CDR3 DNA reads TGTGCCAGCAGCCAGGTCTCGTCGGGTGAGCAGTTCTTC.

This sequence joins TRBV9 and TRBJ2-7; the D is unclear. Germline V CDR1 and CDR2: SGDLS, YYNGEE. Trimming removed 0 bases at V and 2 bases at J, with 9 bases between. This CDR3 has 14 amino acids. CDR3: CASSVAVQPYEQYF. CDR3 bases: TGTGCCAGCAGCGTAGCTGTACAGCCCTACGAGCAGTACTTC.

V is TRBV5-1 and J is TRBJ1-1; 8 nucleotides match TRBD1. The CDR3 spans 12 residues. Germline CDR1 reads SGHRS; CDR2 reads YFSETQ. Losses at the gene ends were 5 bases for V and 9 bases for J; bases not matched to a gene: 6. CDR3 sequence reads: CASRTDRGKAFF. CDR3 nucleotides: TGCGCCAGCAGGACCGACAGGGGAAAAGCTTTCTTT.

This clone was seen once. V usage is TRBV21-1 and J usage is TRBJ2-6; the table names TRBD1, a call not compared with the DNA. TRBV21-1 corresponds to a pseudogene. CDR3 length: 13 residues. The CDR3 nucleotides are TGTACAGACAGGGACTCTGGGGCCAACGTCCTGACTTTC. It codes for CTDRDSGANVLTF.

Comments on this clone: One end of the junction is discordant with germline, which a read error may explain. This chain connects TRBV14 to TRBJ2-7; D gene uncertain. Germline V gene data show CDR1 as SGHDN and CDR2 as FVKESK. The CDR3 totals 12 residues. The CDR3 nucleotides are TGTGCCAGCAGTCAAGCAGGTTACGAGCAGTACTTC. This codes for CASSQAGYEQYF.

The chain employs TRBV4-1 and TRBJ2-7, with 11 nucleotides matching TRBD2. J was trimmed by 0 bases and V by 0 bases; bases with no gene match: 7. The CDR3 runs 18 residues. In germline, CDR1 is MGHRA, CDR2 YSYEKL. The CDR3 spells CASSQDEGTSGFSYEQYF. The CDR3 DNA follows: TGCGCCAGCAGCCAAGATGAGGGGACTAGCGGATTCTCCTACGAGCAGTACTTC.